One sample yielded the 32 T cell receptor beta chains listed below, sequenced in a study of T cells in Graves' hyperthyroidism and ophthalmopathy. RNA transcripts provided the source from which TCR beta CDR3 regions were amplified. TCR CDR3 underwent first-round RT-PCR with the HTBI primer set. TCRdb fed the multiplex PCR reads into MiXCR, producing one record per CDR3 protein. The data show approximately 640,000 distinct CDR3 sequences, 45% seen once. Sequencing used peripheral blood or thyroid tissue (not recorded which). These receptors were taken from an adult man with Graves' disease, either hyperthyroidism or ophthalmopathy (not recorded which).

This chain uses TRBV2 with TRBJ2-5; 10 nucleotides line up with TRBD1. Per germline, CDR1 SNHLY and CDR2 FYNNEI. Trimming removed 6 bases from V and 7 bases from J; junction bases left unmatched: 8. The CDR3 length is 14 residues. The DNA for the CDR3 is TGTGCCAGCAGACCAGGACAGGGGGTCGGGACCCAGTACTTC. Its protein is CASRPGQGVGTQYF.

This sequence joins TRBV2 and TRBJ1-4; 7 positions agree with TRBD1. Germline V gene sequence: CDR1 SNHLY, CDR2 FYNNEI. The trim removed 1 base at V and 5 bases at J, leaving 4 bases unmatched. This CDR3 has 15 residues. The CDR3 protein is CASSEEPGGNEKLFF. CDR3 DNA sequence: TGTGCCAGCAGTGAAGAGCCAGGGGGGAATGAAAAACTGTTTTTT.

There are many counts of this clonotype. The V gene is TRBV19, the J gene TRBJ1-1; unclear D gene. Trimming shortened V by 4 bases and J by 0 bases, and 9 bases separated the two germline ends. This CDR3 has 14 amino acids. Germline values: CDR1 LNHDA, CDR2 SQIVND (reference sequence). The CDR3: CASSTLTMNTEAFF. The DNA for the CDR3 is TGTGCCAGTAGTACGCTCACTATGAACACTGAAGCTTTCTTT.

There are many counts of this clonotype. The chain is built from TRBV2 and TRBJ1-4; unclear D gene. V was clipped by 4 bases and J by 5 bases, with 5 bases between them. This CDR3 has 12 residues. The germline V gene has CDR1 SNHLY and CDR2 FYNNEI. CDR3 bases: TGTGCCAGCAGTGTCCTAAATGAAAAACTGTTTTTT. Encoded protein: CASSVLNEKLFF.

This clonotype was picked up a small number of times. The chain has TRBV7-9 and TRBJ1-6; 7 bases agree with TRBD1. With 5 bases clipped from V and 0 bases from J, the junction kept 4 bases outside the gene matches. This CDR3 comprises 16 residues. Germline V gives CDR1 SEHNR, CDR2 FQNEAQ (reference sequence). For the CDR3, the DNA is TGTGCCAGCAGCCACAGGGGAAGCTCCTATAATTCACCCCTCCACTTT. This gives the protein CASSHRGSSYNSPLHF.

In DNA form, the CDR3 reads TGTGCCGGAGCCGGGGGAAGGGCGGGCGACTCCTACGAGCAGTACTTC. The encoded protein is CAGAGGRAGDSYEQYF. This chain uses TRBV9 with TRBJ2-7, with a weak D call TRBD2 (6 bases). V gave up 10 bases and J gave up 0 bases, with 23 bases separating them. The CDR3 loop spans 16 amino acids. Germline CDR1 is SGDLS and CDR2 is YYNGEE.

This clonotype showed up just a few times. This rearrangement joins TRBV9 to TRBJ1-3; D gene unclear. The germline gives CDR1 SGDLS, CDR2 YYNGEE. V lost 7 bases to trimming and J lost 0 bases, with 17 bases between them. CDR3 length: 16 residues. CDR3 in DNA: TGTGCCAGCCTTAGGAGGGTCCCTCGCTCTGGAAACACCATATATTTT. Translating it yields CASLRRVPRSGNTIYF.

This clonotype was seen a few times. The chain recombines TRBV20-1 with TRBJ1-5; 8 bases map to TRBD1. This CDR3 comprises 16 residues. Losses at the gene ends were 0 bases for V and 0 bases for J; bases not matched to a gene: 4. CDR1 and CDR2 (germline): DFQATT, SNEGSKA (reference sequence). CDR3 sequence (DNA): TGCAGTGCTAGAGAAACAGGGGGTTATAGCAATCAGCCCCAGCATTTT. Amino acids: CSARETGGYSNQPQHF.

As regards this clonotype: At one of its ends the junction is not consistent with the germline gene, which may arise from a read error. CDR3 residues: CATSVGTGTYGQYF. Here the CDR3 DNA reads TGTGCCACCAGTGTGGGGACAGGAACCTACGGGCAGTACTTC. The chain has TRBV10-3 and TRBJ2-7; 8 bases line up with TRBD1. This CDR3 has 14 amino acids. In germline, CDR1 is ENHRY, CDR2 SYGVKD.

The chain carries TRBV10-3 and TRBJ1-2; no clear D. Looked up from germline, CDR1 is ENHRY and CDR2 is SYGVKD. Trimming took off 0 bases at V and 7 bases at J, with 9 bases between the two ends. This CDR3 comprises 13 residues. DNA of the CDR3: TGTGCCATCAGTGAGTCGGCGCCGACTGGCTACACCTTC. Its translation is CAISESAPTGYTF.

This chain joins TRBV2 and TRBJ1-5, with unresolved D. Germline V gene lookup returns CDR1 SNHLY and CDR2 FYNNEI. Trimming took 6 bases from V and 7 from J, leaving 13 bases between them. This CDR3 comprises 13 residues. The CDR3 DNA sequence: TGTGCCAGCAGCGGCAGGCGAGGGCAGCCCCAGCATTTT. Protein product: CASSGRRGQPQHF.

In DNA, the CDR3 is TGTGCCAGTGGGACAGTGGCTGAAGCTTTCTTT. It specifies CASGTVAEAFF. V and J are TRBV12-3 or TRBV12-4 and TRBJ1-1; 7 positions match TRBD1. The CDR3 runs 11 residues. After removal of 9 bases from V and 6 bases from J, the junction contained 4 bases not matched to a gene.

The CDR3 bases are TGTGCCAGCAGCGGTACAGTGGCTGGGGCCAACGTCCTGACTTTC. Protein product: CASSGTVAGANVLTF. This rearrangement joins TRBV7-9 to TRBJ2-6, with D hard to call. This CDR3 is 15 amino acids long. Per the germline V gene, CDR1 is SEHNR and CDR2 is FQNEAQ (reference sequence). The V end was cut by 5 bases, the J end by 2 bases, with 10 bases between.

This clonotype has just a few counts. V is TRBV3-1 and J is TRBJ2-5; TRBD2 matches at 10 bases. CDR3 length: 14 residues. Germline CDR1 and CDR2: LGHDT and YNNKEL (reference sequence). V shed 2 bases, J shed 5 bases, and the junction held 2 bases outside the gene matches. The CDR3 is CASSQLAGAETQYF. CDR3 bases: TGTGCCAGCAGCCAACTAGCGGGAGCCGAGACCCAGTACTTC.

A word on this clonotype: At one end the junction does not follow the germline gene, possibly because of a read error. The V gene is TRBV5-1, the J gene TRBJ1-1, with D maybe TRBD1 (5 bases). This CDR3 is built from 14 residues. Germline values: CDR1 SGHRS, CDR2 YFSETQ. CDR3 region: CASSLDQGSTEAFF. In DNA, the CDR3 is TGTGCCAGCAGCTTGGACCAGGGCAGTACTGAAGCTTTCTTT.

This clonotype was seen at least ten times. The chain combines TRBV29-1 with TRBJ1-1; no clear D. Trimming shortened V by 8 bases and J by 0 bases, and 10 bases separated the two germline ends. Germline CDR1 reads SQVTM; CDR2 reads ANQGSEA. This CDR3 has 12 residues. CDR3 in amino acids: CSSLGLNTEAFF. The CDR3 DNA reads TGCAGCTCCCTGGGGTTGAACACTGAAGCTTTCTTT.

The CDR3 region is CASSSGQGINQPQHF. In nucleotides, the CDR3 is TGTGCCAGCAGTTCGGGGCAGGGTATAAATCAGCCCCAGCATTTT. The rearrangement links TRBV12-3 or TRBV12-4 to TRBJ1-5, with D possibly matching TRBD1 (5 bases). Trimming took off 4 bases at V and 4 bases at J, with 14 bases between the two ends. This CDR3 spans 15 amino acids.

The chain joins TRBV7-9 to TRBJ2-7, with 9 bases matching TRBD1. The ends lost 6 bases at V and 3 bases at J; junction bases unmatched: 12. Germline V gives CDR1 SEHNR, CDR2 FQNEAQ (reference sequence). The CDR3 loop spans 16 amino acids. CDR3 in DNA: TGTGCCAGCAGTGAACCCGGACAGGGGAGTGTCTACGAGCAGTACTTC. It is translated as CASSEPGQGSVYEQYF.

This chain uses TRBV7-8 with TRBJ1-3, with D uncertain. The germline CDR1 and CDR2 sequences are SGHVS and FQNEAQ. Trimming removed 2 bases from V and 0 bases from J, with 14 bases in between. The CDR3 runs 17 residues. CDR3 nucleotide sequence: TGTGCCAGCAGCTTATTCGGAGAGGCCCCCTCTGGAAACACCATATATTTT. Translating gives CASSLFGEAPSGNTIYF.

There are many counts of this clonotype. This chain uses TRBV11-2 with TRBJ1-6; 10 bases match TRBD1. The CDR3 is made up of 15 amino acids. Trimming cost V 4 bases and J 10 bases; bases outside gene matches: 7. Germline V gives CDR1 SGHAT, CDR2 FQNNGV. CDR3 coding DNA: TGTGCCAGCAGCTCAGCCGGGACAGGGGAGTCACCCCTCCACTTT. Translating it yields CASSSAGTGESPLHF.

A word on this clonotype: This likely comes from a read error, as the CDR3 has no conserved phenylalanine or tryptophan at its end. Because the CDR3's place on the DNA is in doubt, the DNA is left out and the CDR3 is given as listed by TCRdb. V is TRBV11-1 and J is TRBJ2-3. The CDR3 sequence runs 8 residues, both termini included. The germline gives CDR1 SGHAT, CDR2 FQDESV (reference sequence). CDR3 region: CASSLVGM.

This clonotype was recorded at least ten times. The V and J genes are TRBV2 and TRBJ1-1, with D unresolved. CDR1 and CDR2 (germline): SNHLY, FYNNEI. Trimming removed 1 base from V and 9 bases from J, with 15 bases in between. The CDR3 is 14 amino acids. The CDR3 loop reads CASSEGVLAGKAFF. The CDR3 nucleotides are TGTGCCAGCAGTGAAGGGGTCCTGGCGGGAAAAGCTTTCTTT.

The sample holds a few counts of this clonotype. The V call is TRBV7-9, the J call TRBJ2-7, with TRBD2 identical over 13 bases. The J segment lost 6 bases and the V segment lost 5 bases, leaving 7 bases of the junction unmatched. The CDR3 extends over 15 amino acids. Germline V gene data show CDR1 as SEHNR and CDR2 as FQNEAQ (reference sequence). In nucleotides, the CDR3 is TGTGCCAGCAGCCCAACCACTAGCGGGGGGGGCGAGCAGTACTTC. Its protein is CASSPTTSGGGEQYF.

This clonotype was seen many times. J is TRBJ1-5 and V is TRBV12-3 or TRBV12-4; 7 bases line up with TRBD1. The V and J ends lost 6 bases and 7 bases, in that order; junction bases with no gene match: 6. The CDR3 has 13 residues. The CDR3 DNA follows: TGTGCCAGCAGCACTCAGGGGGAGCAGCCCCAGCATTTT. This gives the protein CASSTQGEQPQHF.

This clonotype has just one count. The CDR3: CASLGEAQPQHF. For the CDR3, the DNA is TGTGCCAGCTTAGGGGAGGCTCAGCCCCAGCATTTT. The chain couples TRBV7-9 to TRBJ1-5; a possible D gene is TRBD1 (5 bases). Germline-derived CDR1 and CDR2 are SEHNR and FQNEAQ (reference sequence). Trimming left V 8 bases short and J 6 bases short, with 11 bases between. This CDR3 is built from 12 residues.

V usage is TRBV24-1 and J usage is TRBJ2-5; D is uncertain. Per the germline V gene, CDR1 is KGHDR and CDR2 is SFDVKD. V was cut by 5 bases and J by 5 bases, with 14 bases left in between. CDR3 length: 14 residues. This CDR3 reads CATSALQGYETQYF. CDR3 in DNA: TGTGCCACCAGTGCCCTTCAAGGGTACGAGACCCAGTACTTC.

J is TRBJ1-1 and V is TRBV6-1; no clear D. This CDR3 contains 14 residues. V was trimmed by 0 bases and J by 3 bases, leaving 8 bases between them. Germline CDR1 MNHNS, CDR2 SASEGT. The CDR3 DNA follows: TGTGCCAGCAGTGAAGCGGGAACCTACACTGAAGCTTTCTTT. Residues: CASSEAGTYTEAFF.

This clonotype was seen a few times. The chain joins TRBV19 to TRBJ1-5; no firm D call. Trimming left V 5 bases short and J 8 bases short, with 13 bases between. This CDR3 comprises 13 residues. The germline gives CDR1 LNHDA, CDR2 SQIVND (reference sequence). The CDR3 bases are TGTGCCAGTAGTTCCGGGCCCCGGGAGCCCCAGCATTTT. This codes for CASSSGPREPQHF.

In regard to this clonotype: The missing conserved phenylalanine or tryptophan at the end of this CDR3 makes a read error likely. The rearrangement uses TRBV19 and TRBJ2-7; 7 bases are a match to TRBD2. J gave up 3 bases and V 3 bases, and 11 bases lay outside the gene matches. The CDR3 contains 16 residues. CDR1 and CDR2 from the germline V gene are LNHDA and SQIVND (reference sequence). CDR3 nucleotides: TGTGCCAGTAGTATGGACGGTCGGGAGGTCCTCTACGAGCAGTACTGC. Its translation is CASSMDGREVLYEQYC.

The CDR3 region has the DNA TGTGCCAGCAGATTGGGATTTTCCGGGACAGGGGCGGATGGCTACACCTTC. Its protein is CASRLGFSGTGADGYTF. The chain joins TRBV2 to TRBJ1-2, with TRBD1 matching 10 bases. The CDR3 sequence is 17 residues long. J gave up 6 bases and V 6 bases, and 16 bases lay outside the gene matches. CDR1 SNHLY and CDR2 FYNNEI come from the germline V gene. Filled out from reference TRBV2 and TRBJ1-2, the complete variable domain reads EPEVTQTPSHQVTQMGQEVILRCVPISNHLYFYWYRQILGQKVEFLVSFYNNEISEKSEIFDDQFSVERPDGSNFTLKIRSTKLEDSAMYFCASRLGFSGTGADGYTFGSGTRLTVV.

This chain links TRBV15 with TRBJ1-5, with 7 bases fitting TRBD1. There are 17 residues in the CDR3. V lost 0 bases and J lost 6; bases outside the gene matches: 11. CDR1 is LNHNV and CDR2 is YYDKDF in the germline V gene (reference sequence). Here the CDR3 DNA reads TGTGCCACCAGCAGAGAACCCCGACGACAGGGATTTCAGCCCCAGCATTTT. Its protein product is CATSREPRRQGFQPQHF. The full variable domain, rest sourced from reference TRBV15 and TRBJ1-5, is DAMVIQNPRYQVTQFGKPVTLSCSQTLNHNVMYWYQQKSSQAPKLLFHYYDKDFNNEADTPDNFQSRRPNTSFCFLDIRSPGLGDTAMYLCATSREPRRQGFQPQHFGDGTRLSIL.

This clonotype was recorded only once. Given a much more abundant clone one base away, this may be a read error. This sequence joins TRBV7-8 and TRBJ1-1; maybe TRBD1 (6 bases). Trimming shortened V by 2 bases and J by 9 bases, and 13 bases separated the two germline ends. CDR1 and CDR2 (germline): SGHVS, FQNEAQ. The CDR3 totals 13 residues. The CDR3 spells CASSLKTGTKAFF. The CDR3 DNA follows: TGTGCCAGCAGCTTAAAGACAGGAACTAAAGCTTTCTTT.